This T cell receptor beta chain was identified in a study of blood T cell repertoires in COVID-19. Study-wide context: Researchers got acute and convalescent COVID-19 samples from the United States, Italy and Spain. Nucleic acid was either cDNA or gDNA, and it came from T cells, B-cell-depleted T cells, or PBMCs.

Those enrolled in Seattle joined during active infection and were followed longitudinally afterward. Germline assignment: CDR1 SGHRS and CDR2 YFSETQ. V shed 0 bases and J shed 1 base, with 4 bases lying between them. CDR3 length: 13 amino acids. Per the original methods: Reference gene primers were amplified, and this amplification served to estimate nucleated cell counts. Repertoires were generated with immunoSEQ multiplex PCR, while TCRdb's copy carries only in-frame clones and drops some. Clone size and the V and J calls come from that table; the DNA yielded D and trimming. The sample shows fewer than 350,000 clones, approximately 89% of them seen only once.

The sequence was collected from a woman aged 60-75 years with COVID-19, enrolled during active disease. Sequenced material: peripheral blood. V gene TRBV5-1 combines with J gene TRBJ1-2; D is undetermined. DNA of the CDR3: TGCGCCAGCAGCTTGGGAGTTAACTATGGCTACACCTTC. It specifies CASSLGVNYGYTF.